The 8 T cell receptor beta chains given below trace back to one sample, sequenced in a study of early stage breast cancer tumors. Sequencing was performed with immunoSEQ multiplex PCR; in TCRdb, only in-frame clones are kept and a portion is missing. Of tens of thousands of clones listed, roughly 80% are singletons. The material sequenced was blood. The origin of the receptors is a person between 60 and 69 years old with breast cancer.

In its sample, this clone was seen a few times. The chain joins TRBV7-8 to TRBJ2-7; 8 nucleotides line up with TRBD1. The V and J ends lost 5 bases and 7 bases, in that order; junction bases with no gene match: 7. This CDR3 region has 13 residues. The germline gives CDR1 SGHVS, CDR2 FQNEAQ. The CDR3 coding sequence is TGTGCCAGCAGCGGACAGGGTCGAGGGGAGCAGTACTTC. Protein product: CASSGQGRGEQYF.

The gene calls are TRBV19 and TRBJ2-1, with 10 bases lining up with TRBD2. The CDR3 covers 16 residues. The V segment lost 0 bases and the J segment 5 bases; nucleotides outside the gene matches: 4. CDR1 is LNHDA and CDR2 is SQIVND in the germline V gene (reference sequence). As DNA, the CDR3 is TGTGCCAGTAGTATAGATAGAGCGGGAGGGCACAATGAGCAGTTCTTC. Protein sequence: CASSIDRAGGHNEQFF.

The chain combines TRBV5-4 with TRBJ1-1, with 10 nucleotides matching TRBD1. The CDR3 is 14 residues long. Germline trimming cut 4 bases from V and 5 bases from J; bases unmatched to any gene: 5. Germline values: CDR1 SGHNT, CDR2 YYREEE (reference sequence). CDR3 region: CASSPGQGRTEAFF. The CDR3 DNA reads TGTGCCAGCAGCCCGGGACAGGGGAGAACTGAAGCTTTCTTT.

The V gene is TRBV9, the J gene TRBJ2-7, with TRBD2 matching over 8 bases. From germline, CDR1 is SGDLS and CDR2 YYNGEE. V lost 0 bases, J lost 4 bases, and 6 bases stayed unmatched. This CDR3 has 15 residues. This CDR3 reads CASSVEGGGLYEQYF. For the CDR3, the DNA is TGTGCCAGCAGCGTAGAAGGCGGGGGGTTATACGAGCAGTACTTC.

This chain uses TRBV6-6 with TRBJ1-1; no firm D call. The CDR3 covers 12 residues. Germline loops: CDR1 MNHNY, CDR2 SVGAGI (reference sequence). Deletions cut 2 bases from V and 7 bases from J, with 8 bases between. Here the CDR3 reads CASSYLGSEAFF. CDR3 nucleotide sequence: TGTGCCAGCAGTTACCTCGGGAGTGAAGCTTTCTTT.

CDR3 DNA: TGTGCCAGCAGTGCCGGGACAGGGGTCGGGGAGCTGTTTTTT. Amino acids: CASSAGTGVGELFF. This rearrangement joins TRBV6-4 to TRBJ2-2, with 10 positions matching TRBD1. Germline V gives CDR1 MRHNA, CDR2 SNTAGT. This CDR3 is built from 14 residues. Trimming at V came to 4 bases and at J to 7 bases, leaving 3 bases not matched to a gene.

The chain is built from TRBV11-3 and TRBJ2-1; tentatively, D is TRBD2 (6 bases). In germline, CDR1 is SGHNT, CDR2 YENEEA. The CDR3 extends over 14 amino acids. The V and J ends lost 5 bases and 8 bases respectively, with 16 bases between them. CDR3 nucleotide sequence: TGTGCCAGCAGCATGGGACTCCTTAGGGATGAGCAGTTCTTC. It translates to CASSMGLLRDEQFF.

J is TRBJ2-1 and V is TRBV7-3; TRBD2 might be the D (6 bases). V was shortened by 5 bases and J by 7 bases, with 18 bases between the two germline ends. Germline assignment: CDR1 SGHTA and CDR2 FQGTGA. The CDR3 spans 15 residues. This CDR3 is CASSPDRDSPNEQFF. In nucleotides, the CDR3 is TGTGCCAGCAGCCCCGACCGGGACTCACCTAATGAGCAGTTCTTC.